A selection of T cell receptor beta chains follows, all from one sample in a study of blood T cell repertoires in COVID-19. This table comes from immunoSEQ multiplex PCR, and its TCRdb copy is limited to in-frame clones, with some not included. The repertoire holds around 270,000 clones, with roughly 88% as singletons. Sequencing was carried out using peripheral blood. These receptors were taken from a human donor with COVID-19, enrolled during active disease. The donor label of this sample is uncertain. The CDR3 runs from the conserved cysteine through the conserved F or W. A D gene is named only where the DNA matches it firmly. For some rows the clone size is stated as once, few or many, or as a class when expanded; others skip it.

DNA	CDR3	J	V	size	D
TGTGCCATCAGCCAGGGGTCCTACGAGCAGTACTTC	CAISQGSYEQYF	TRBJ2-7	TRBV10-3	-	-
TGTGCCAGCAGCTTATTTATGTCGGTCAGGCCCAATCAGCCCCAGCATTTT	CASSLFMSVRPNQPQHF	TRBJ1-5	TRBV7-4	-	-
TGTGCCAGCAGCTTAGGTCGTGGACAGGGTGTGTACGAGCAGTACTTC	CASSLGRGQGVYEQYF	TRBJ2-7	TRBV11-3	-	TRBD1
TGTGCCAGCAGCCAAGGGAGGGACAGGCCGAGGAAACTGTTTTTT	CASSQGRDRPRKLFF	TRBJ1-4	TRBV4-2	-	TRBD1
TGTGCCAGCAGCTTAGTAGGCGACAGGGGCGAAAAACTGTTTTTT	CASSLVGDRGEKLFF	TRBJ1-4	TRBV7-2	-	TRBD1
TGTGCCATCAGTGGTCGGCAGGGGGACACTGAAGCTTTCTTT	CAISGRQGDTEAFF	TRBJ1-1	TRBV10-3	-	TRBD1
TGCGCCAGCAGCTTGGGACAGCATTTGAACACTGAAGCTTTCTTT	CASSLGQHLNTEAFF	TRBJ1-1	TRBV5-1	-	-
TGTGCCAGCAGTGTTCGTGAGGTCCGGGGCTACACCTTC	CASSVREVRGYTF	TRBJ1-2	TRBV2	-	-
TGTGCCAGCAGCCTTCGGGGGGCGAACACTGAAGCTTTCTTT	CASSLRGANTEAFF	TRBJ1-1	TRBV3-1/TRBV3-2	-	-
TGTGCCAGCTCACCGGCGGGGTCCCACAATGAGCAGTTCTTC	CASSPAGSHNEQFF	TRBJ2-1	TRBV18	-	-
TGTGCCAGCGGACAGGGAACCAACACTGAAGCTTTCTTT	CASGQGTNTEAFF	TRBJ1-1	TRBV7-3	-	TRBD1
TGTGCCAGCACTCGCCCAGCCACAGGGGGAACTGGCTACACCTTC	CASTRPATGGTGYTF	TRBJ1-2	TRBV7-9	-	TRBD1
TGTGCCAGCAGCTGGAGGTCGGGACAGGGTGCCTACGAGCAGTACTTC	CASSWRSGQGAYEQYF	TRBJ2-7	TRBV5-6	-	TRBD1
TGTGCCAGCAGTGACAGGGCGGGTGAGACCCAGTACTTC	CASSDRAGETQYF	TRBJ2-5	TRBV28	-	TRBD1
TGTGCCAGTAGTATAGATCTTCTGCGCGGGACCGGGGAGCTGTTTTTT	CASSIDLLRGTGELFF	TRBJ2-2	TRBV19	-	-
TGTGCCGGAAAAGGAGGGAGGAACATTCAGTACTTC	CAGKGGRNIQYF	TRBJ2-4	TRBV30	-	-
TGTGCCAGCAGTCCCACCGGTAACTACGAGCAGTACTTC	CASSPTGNYEQYF	TRBJ2-7	TRBV6-2/TRBV6-3	-	-
TGCGCCAGCAGCTTGGCAGACAGGGAGCTGTTTTTT	CASSLADRELFF	TRBJ2-2	TRBV5-1	-	-
TGTGCCAGCAGTCGGACAGGCAAGGGAGATCAGCCCCAGCATTTT	CASSRTGKGDQPQHF	TRBJ1-5	TRBV6-5	few	TRBD1
TGTGCCGTCCGGGAGGGAACTGAAGCTTTCTTT	CAVREGTEAFF	TRBJ1-1	TRBV5-4	-	-
TGTGCCACCAGTGGGGTGGGATCAGGGCAGCCCCAGCATTTT	CATSGVGSGQPQHF	TRBJ1-5	TRBV24-1	few	-
TGTGCCAGCTCACCGGTGACTAGCGGGAGCTCCTACAATGAGCAGTTCTTC	CASSPVTSGSSYNEQFF	TRBJ2-1	TRBV18	-	TRBD2
TGTGCCGGGAGGGTGGGCGAAAAACTGTTTTTT	CAGRVGEKLFF	TRBJ1-4	TRBV28	-	-
TGTGCCAGCAGCCAAGTAGCGGGCATGTACTCCTACGAGCAGTACTTC	CASSQVAGMYSYEQYF	TRBJ2-7	TRBV3-1/TRBV3-2	few	TRBD2
TGTGCCAGCGCAAGGGGCGCCTCTGGAAACACCATATATTTT	CASARGASGNTIYF	TRBJ1-3	TRBV28	-	-
TGCGCCAGCAGCCAAGAGGGCACTAGCGGACCCACAGATACGCAGTATTTT	CASSQEGTSGPTDTQYF	TRBJ2-3	TRBV4-1	-	TRBD2
TGTGCCAGCAGCCCTCGGACAGACTCTGGAAACACCATATATTTT	CASSPRTDSGNTIYF	TRBJ1-3	TRBV7-2	-	-
TGCGCCAGCATCCCTCTAGCGGGGTCCTACAATGAGCAGTTCTTC	CASIPLAGSYNEQFF	TRBJ2-1	TRBV5-1	few	TRBD2
TGCGCCAGCAGCCGATCTCTAGCGGGAGAGGGAGATACGCAGTATTTT	CASSRSLAGEGDTQYF	TRBJ2-3	TRBV5-1	-	TRBD2
TGTGCCAGCAGCTTAGAGGCAGGGGCCTCCGCTGAAGCTTTCTTT	CASSLEAGASAEAFF	TRBJ1-1	TRBV11-2	-	-
TGTGCCACCCGTGCGGGTTCACCCCTCCACTTT	CATRAGSPLHF	TRBJ1-6	TRBV6-9	-	-
TGTGCCAGCAGCCAAGATAGGGCCGGGAACAGAGAGACCCAGTACTTC	CASSQDRAGNRETQYF	TRBJ2-5	TRBV3-1/TRBV3-2	-	-
TGCAGCGTTGCGGGTAGCGGGAGCTACAATGAGCAGTTCTTC	CSVAGSGSYNEQFF	TRBJ2-1	TRBV29-1	-	TRBD2
TGTGCCAGCAGCGTAGGTTTGCGACAGGAACCGCGTGAAGCTTTCTTT	CASSVGLRQEPREAFF	TRBJ1-1	TRBV9	-	-
TGTGCCAGCAGTTCCGGACAGGCGAAATGGGGCAATCAGCCCCAGCATTTT	CASSSGQAKWGNQPQHF	TRBJ1-5	TRBV28	-	TRBD1
TGTGCCAGCAGTGAAAACGGGGCCGGGGGAAAGAACTTC	CASSENGAGGKNF	TRBJ2-5	TRBV2	-	-
TGTGCCAGCGGTTCTAGCGACCGCTCCTACGAGCAGTACTTC	CASGSSDRSYEQYF	TRBJ2-7	TRBV27	-	-
TGTGCCAGCAGCCAAAAGCCGGGACAGGGTAGCAATCAGCCCCAGCATTTT	CASSQKPGQGSNQPQHF	TRBJ1-5	TRBV3-1/TRBV3-2	-	TRBD1
TGTGCCAGCAGCGGCAGGGGGTTAGCGGGAGGGCCGGGCACCGGGGAGCTGTTTTTT	CASSGRGLAGGPGTGELFF	TRBJ2-2	TRBV11-2	once	TRBD2
TGTGCCAGCAGACTTGCCAATGAGCAGTTCTTC	CASRLANEQFF	TRBJ2-1	TRBV7-2	-	-
TGCGCTTCAGGAGGGGTAGGGTCTGAAGCTTTCTTT	CASGGVGSEAFF	TRBJ1-1	TRBV10-2	once	-
TGTGCCAGCAGCGTAGATTGGACTAGCGGGGGGGCGTACAATGAGCAGTTCTTC	CASSVDWTSGGAYNEQFF	TRBJ2-1	TRBV9	-	TRBD2
TGTGCCACCAGCAGGGGTCTCGCGGGAGTGGGGGCAGATACGCAGTATTTT	CATSRGLAGVGADTQYF	TRBJ2-3	TRBV15	-	TRBD2
TGTGCCAGCAGCTTAGTTTCGGGACAGGGCTCTTATGGAGAAAAACTGTTTTTT	CASSLVSGQGSYGEKLFF	TRBJ1-4	TRBV7-8	-	TRBD1
TGTGCCAGCAGCTTAACACGCGGACAGACGGCTTTCTTT	CASSLTRGQTAFF	TRBJ1-1	TRBV7-3	-	-
TGTGCCAGTACTGATACGGGATCCTTACTGAACACTGAAGCTTTCTTT	CASTDTGSLLNTEAFF	TRBJ1-1	TRBV19	-	-
TGTGCCAGCAGAGCTGAGACAGGGGCTAATCAGCCCCAGCATTTT	CASRAETGANQPQHF	TRBJ1-5	TRBV2	-	TRBD1
TGTGCCAGCAGCCGCAATACAGGGGCCGGAAACACCATATATTTT	CASSRNTGAGNTIYF	TRBJ1-3	TRBV5-4	-	TRBD1
TGTGCCAGCAGTTATGCTCCGGGTCGCACTGAAGCTTTCTTT	CASSYAPGRTEAFF	TRBJ1-1	TRBV6-2/TRBV6-3	-	-
TGTGCCATCGTTCCGACACCGCCCTCCTACGAGCAGTACTTC	CAIVPTPPSYEQYF	TRBJ2-7	TRBV6-5	once	-
TGTGCCAGCAGCCAAGACCTTGACAGGCAAAGGCATTTT	CASSQDLDRQRHF	TRBJ1-5	TRBV3-1/TRBV3-2	-	-